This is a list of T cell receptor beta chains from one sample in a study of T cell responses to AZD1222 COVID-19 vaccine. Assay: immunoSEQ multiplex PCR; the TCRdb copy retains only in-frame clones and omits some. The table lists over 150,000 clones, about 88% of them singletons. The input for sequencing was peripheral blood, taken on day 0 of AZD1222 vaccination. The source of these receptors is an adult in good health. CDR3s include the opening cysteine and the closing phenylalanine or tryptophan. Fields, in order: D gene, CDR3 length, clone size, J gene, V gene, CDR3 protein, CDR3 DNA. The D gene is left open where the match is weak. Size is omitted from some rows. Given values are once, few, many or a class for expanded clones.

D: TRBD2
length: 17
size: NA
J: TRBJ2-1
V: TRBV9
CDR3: CASSVDGSGVSYNEQFF
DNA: TGTGCCAGCAGCGTAGATGGTAGCGGGGTTTCCTACAATGAGCAGTTCTTC

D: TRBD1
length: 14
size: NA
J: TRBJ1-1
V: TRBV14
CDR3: CASSHRQGGTEAFF
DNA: TGTGCCAGCAGCCACCGACAGGGAGGCACTGAAGCTTTCTTT

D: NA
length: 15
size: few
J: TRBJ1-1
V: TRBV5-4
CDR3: CASSLGTVTNTEAFF
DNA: TGTGCCAGCAGCTTGGGGACAGTCACGAACACTGAAGCTTTCTTT

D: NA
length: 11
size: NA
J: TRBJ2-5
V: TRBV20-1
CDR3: CSATQKETQYF
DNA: TGCAGTGCTACACAGAAAGAGACCCAGTACTTC

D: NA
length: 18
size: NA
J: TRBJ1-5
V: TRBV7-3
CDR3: CASSFVRCSIYSNQPQHF
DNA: TGTGCCAGCAGTTTCGTTAGATGTAGTATTTATAGCAATCAGCCCCAGCATTTT

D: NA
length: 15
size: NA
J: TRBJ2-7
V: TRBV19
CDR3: CASSIEGHTGYEQYF
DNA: TGTGCCAGTAGTATAGAGGGTCACACCGGCTACGAGCAGTACTTC

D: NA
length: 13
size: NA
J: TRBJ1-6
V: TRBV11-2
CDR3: CASSLMGNSPLHF
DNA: TGTGCCAGCAGCTTAATGGGGAATTCACCCCTCCACTTT

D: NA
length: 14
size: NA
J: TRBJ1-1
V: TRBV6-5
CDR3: CASRLGTANTEAFF
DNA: TGTGCCAGCAGACTTGGGACGGCGAACACTGAAGCTTTCTTT

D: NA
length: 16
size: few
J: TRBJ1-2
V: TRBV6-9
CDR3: CASSYLWARFVPGYTF
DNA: TGTGCCAGCAGTTATCTTTGGGCGCGATTCGTTCCTGGCTACACCTTC

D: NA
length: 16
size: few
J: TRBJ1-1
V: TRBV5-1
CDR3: CASSLGYSATNTEAFF
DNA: TGCGCCAGCAGCTTGGGTTATAGTGCTACGAACACTGAAGCTTTCTTT

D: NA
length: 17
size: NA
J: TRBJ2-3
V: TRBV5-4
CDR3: CASSRSMGISSTDTQYF
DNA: TGTGCCAGCAGCCGTTCGATGGGGATTTCTAGCACAGATACGCAGTATTTT

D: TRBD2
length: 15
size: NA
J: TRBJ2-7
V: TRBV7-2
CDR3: CASSLKQRGVNEQYF
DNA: TGTGCCAGCAGCTTAAAACAGCGGGGAGTCAACGAGCAGTACTTC

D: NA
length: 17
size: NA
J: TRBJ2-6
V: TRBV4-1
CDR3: CASSQQGRRSGANVLTF
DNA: TGCGCCAGCAGCCAACAAGGGCGAAGGTCTGGGGCCAACGTCCTGACTTTC

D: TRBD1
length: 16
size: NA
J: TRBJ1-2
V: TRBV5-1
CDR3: CASSLVGTDSIGGYTF
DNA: TGCGCCAGCAGCTTGGTGGGGACAGACTCGATCGGCGGCTACACCTTC

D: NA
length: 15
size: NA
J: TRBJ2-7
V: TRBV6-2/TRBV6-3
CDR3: CASSPMVRPSYEQYF
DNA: TGTGCCAGCAGCCCCATGGTCAGGCCGAGCTACGAGCAGTACTTC

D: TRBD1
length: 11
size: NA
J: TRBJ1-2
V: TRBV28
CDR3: CASSGQDYYTF
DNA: TGTGCCAGCAGTGGACAGGACTACTACACCTTC

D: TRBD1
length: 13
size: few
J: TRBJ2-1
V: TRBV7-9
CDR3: CASSPTGVNEQFF
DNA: TGTGCCAGCAGCCCGACAGGGGTCAATGAGCAGTTCTTC

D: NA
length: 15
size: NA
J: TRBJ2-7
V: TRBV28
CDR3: CASSLAPASSYEQYF
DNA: TGTGCCAGCAGCCTCGCCCCCGCTAGCTCCTACGAGCAGTACTTC